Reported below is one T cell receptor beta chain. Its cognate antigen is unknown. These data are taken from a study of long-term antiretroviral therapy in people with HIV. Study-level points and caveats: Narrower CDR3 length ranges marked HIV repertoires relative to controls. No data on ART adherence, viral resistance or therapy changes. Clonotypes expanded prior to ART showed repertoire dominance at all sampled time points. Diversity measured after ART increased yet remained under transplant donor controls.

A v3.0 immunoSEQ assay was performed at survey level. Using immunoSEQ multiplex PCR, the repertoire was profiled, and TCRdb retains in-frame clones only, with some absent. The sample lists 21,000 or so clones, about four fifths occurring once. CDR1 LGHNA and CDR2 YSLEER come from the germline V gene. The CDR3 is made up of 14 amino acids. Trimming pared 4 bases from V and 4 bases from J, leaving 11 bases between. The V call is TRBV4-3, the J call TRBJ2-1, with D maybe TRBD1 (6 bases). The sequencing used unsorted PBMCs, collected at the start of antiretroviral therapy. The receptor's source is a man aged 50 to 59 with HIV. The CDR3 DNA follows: TGCGCCAGCAGCCGAGCCGGACAGTACAATGAGCAGTTCTTC. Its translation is CASSRAGQYNEQFF.